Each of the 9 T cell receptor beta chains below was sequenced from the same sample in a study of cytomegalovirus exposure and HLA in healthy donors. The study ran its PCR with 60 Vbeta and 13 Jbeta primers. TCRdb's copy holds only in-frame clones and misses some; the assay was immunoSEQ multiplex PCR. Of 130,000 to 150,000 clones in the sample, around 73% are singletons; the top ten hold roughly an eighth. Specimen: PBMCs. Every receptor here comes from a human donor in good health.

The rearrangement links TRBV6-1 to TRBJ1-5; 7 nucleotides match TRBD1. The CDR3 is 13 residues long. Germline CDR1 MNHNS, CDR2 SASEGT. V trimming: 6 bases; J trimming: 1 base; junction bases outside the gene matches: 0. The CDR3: CASRGQSNQPQHF. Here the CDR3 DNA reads TGTGCCAGCAGGGGACAGAGCAATCAGCCCCAGCATTTT.

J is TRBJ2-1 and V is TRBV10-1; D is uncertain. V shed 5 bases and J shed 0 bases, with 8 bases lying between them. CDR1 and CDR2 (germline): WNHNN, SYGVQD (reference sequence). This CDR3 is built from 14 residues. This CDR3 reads CASSPSSSYNEQFF. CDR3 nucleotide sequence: TGCGCCAGCAGTCCGAGTAGCTCCTACAATGAGCAGTTCTTC.

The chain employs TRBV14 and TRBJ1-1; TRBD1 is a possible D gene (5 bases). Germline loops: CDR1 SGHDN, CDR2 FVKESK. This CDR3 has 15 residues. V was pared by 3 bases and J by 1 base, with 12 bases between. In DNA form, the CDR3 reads TGTGCCAGCAGCCACGGGGGGGGACGGAACACTGAAGCTTTCTTT. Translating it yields CASSHGGGRNTEAFF.

CDR3: CATSRDLQVNTEAFF. The CDR3 DNA follows: TGTGCCACCAGCAGAGATCTACAGGTGAACACTGAAGCTTTCTTT. The chain uses TRBV15 and TRBJ1-1; maybe TRBD1 (5 bases). CDR1 and CDR2 (germline): LNHNV, YYDKDF (reference sequence). Between the trimmed V and J ends, which lost 0 bases and 0 bases, there was a span of 8 bases. The CDR3 runs 15 residues.

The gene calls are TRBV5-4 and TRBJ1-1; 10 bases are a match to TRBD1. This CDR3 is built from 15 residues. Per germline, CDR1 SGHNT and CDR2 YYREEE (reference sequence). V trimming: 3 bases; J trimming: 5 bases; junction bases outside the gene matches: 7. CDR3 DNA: TGTGCCAGCAGCTCAGAGACAGGGGGCACGACTGAAGCTTTCTTT. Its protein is CASSSETGGTTEAFF.

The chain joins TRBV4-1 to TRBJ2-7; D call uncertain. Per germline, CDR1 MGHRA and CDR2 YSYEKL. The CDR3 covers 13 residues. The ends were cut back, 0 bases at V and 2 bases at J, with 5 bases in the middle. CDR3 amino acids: CASSQEQTYEQYF. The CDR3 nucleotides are TGCGCCAGCAGCCAAGAACAGACCTACGAGCAGTACTTC.

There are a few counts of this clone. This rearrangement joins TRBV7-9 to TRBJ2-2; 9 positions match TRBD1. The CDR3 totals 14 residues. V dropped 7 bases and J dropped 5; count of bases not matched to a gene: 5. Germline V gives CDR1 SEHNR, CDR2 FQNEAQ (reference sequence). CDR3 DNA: TGTGCCAGCATCGGGACAGGGAGAACCGGGGAGCTGTTTTTT. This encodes CASIGTGRTGELFF.

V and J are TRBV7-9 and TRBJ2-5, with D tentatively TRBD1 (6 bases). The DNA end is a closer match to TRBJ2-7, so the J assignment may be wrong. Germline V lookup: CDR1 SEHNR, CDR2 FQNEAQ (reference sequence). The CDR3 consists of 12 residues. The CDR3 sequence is CASSLTGIEQYF. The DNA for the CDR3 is TGTGCCAGCAGCCTGACAGGTATCGAGCAGTACTTC.

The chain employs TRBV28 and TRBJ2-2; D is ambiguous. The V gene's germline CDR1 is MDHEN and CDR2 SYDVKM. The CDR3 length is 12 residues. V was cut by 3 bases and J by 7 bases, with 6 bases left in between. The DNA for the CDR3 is TGTGCCAGCAGTTTTAGTATCGGGGAGCTGTTTTTT. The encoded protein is CASSFSIGELFF.